The clone carrying this T cell receptor (beta chain) qualifies as medium-sized. Its antigen is not identified. At 450 to 650 ng per sample, bulk tumor genomic DNA provided the template. Surgical sampling yielded several biopsies per primary tumor (spaced far apart). These patients got curative surgery after being newly diagnosed with untreated non-small cell lung cancer. This record belongs to a study of immune heterogeneity within non-small cell lung tumors. General study findings and limits: Tumor sites within a patient were found to share identical dominant CDR3 beta clonotypes, and site-unique high-frequency clones were also present.

Germline-derived CDR1 and CDR2 are SEHNR and FQNEAQ (reference sequence). The germline V and J ends were trimmed by 6 bases and 1 base, with 9 bases remaining between them. The CDR3 loop spans 13 amino acids. With 32 V and 13 J primers, multiplex PCR amplified the TCR beta CDR3. A single record per CDR3 protein comes from TCRdb applying MiXCR to the multiplex PCR reads. The data show 2,500 to 3,500 distinct CDR3 sequences, around 40% seen once. The chain recombines TRBV7-9 with TRBJ1-1; D is undetermined. The source is a man between 60 and 75 years old with non-small cell lung cancer. Source material: lung tumor tissue. The CDR3 region has the DNA TGTGCCAGCAGGTGGGAGGGGAACACTGAAGCTTTCTTT. This sequence encodes CASRWEGNTEAFF. The entire variable domain, with the rest obtained from reference TRBV7-9 and TRBJ1-1, is as follows: DTGVSQNPRHKITKRGQNVTFRCDPISEHNRLYWYRQTLGQGPEFLTYFQNEAQLEKSRLLSDRFSAERPKGSFSTLEIQRTEQGDSAMYLCASRWEGNTEAFFGQGTRLTVV.